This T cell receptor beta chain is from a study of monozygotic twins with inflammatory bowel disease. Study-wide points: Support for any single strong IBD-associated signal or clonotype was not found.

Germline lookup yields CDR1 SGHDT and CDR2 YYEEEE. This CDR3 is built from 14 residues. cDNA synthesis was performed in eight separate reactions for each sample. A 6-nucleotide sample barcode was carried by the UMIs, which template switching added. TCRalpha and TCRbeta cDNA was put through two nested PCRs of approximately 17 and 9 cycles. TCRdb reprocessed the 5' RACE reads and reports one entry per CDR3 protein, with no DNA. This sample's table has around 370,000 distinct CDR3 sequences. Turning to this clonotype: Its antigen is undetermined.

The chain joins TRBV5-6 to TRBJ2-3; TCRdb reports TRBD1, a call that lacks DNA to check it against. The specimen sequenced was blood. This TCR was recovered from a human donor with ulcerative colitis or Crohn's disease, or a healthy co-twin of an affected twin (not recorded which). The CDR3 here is CASSAGTGGHTQYF.